These 29 T cell receptor beta chains share one sample of origin, sequenced in a study of T-cell reconstitution after alpha-beta-depleted transplantation in children. Library preparation (for TCRbeta) was performed with unique molecular identifiers. TCRdb re-called the PCR reads through MiXCR, storing one row per CDR3 protein. This sample has hundreds of thousands of distinct CDR3 sequences, with 10% to 15% found just once. The sequences come from PBMCs, mostly from graft donor cells, collected 360 days after TCRalphabeta/CD19-depleted stem cell transplant. These receptors were obtained from a male patient aged 5 to 17 who had a stem cell transplant for acute myeloid leukemia, so the T cells may come from the graft donor.

This clonotype was seen only a few times. The chain links TRBV2 to TRBJ2-5; D might be TRBD2 (7 bases). The CDR3 is 18 amino acids. In germline, CDR1 is SNHLY, CDR2 FYNNEI. The V gene lost 2 bases and the J gene lost 7 bases, with 26 bases spanning the gap. CDR3 nucleotides: TGTGCCAGCAGTGAAATGAGACCTAGCGGCCCTCCCAGGGGGACCCAGTACTTC. It translates to CASSEMRPSGPPRGTQYF.

V and J are TRBV15 and TRBJ2-7, with D tentatively TRBD2 (7 bases). CDR3 length: 14 residues. Looked up from germline, CDR1 is LNHNV and CDR2 is YYDKDF (reference sequence). V was trimmed by 1 base and J by 3 bases, leaving 10 bases between them. CDR3 sequence reads: CATSRVRGGYEQYF. The CDR3 nucleotides read TGTGCCACCAGCAGAGTTAGGGGGGGCTACGAGCAGTACTTC.

This clonotype was detected ten times or more. The chain has TRBV12-3 or TRBV12-4 and TRBJ1-2, with D hard to call. V was shortened by 3 bases and J by 4 bases, with 9 bases between the two germline ends. This CDR3 spans 13 amino acids. The CDR3 DNA sequence: TGTGCCAGCAGTTTCACGAGGATCTATGGCTACACCTTC. This encodes CASSFTRIYGYTF.

The chain uses TRBV29-1 and TRBJ2-7; maybe TRBD2 (5 bases). The CDR3 runs 14 residues. Germline V gene sequence: CDR1 SQVTM, CDR2 ANQGSEA. The V gene lost 3 bases and the J gene lost 7 bases, with 19 bases spanning the gap. The CDR3 protein is CSVDSSWTGREQYF. CDR3 nucleotide sequence: TGCAGCGTTGATTCGAGTTGGACTGGAAGGGAGCAGTACTTC.

This clonotype was seen a single time. CDR3 sequence: CASSLPRVYGYTF. CDR3 coding DNA: TGTGCCAGCAGCCTCCCCAGGGTCTATGGCTACACCTTC. This chain uses TRBV7-2 with TRBJ1-2, with D possibly TRBD1 on 5 matching bases. CDR1 and CDR2 from the germline V gene are SGHTA and FQGNSA. This CDR3 contains 13 residues. V dropped 5 bases and J dropped 4 bases, with 11 bases sitting between them.

There are a few counts of this clonotype. The genes are TRBV3-1 and TRBJ2-5; D remains unclear. The germline V gene encodes CDR1 LGHDT and CDR2 YNNKEL (reference sequence). Deletions cut 4 bases from V and 5 bases from J, with 11 bases between. The CDR3 is 13 residues long. The CDR3 nucleotides are TGTGCCAGCAGCCCGATAGACGGCGAGACCCAGTACTTC. Encoded protein: CASSPIDGETQYF.

The rearrangement joins TRBV20-1 to TRBJ2-3; TRBD2 might be the D (6 bases). The CDR3 spans 14 residues. Trimming shortened V by 7 bases and J by 3 bases, and 17 bases separated the two germline ends. The germline gives CDR1 DFQATT, CDR2 SNEGSKA (reference sequence). CDR3 nucleotide sequence: TGCAGTGACGCACCTCGTCGGGGGACAGATACGCAGTATTTT. Translated: CSDAPRRGTDTQYF.

This clonotype was seen ten or more times. The DNA for the CDR3 is TGCGCCAGCAGCTCGCCCGGCGTGGGGGCAAACACTGAAGCTTTCTTT. Protein sequence: CASSSPGVGANTEAFF. V is TRBV5-1 and J is TRBJ1-1; D possibly corresponds to TRBD1 (6 bases). CDR1 and CDR2 from the germline V gene are SGHRS and YFSETQ. The V end lost 3 bases, the J end lost 2 bases, and 17 bases lay between the germline ends. This CDR3 region has 16 residues.

This clonotype turned up a few times. The rearrangement joins TRBV28 to TRBJ2-2; 7 bases align to TRBD2. CDR1 MDHEN and CDR2 SYDVKM come from the germline V gene. The CDR3 totals 16 residues. Trimming at V came to 6 bases and at J to 0 bases, leaving 7 bases not matched to a gene. The CDR3, as DNA: TGTGCCAGCAGCGTTACCGGGACTACGAACACCGGGGAGCTGTTTTTT. It codes for CASSVTGTTNTGELFF. The entire variable domain, with the rest obtained from reference TRBV28 and TRBJ2-2, is as follows: DVKVTQSSRYLVKRTGEKVFLECVQDMDHENMFWYRQDPGLGLRLIYFSYDVKMKEKGDIPEGYSVSREKKERFSLILESASTNQTSMYLCASSVTGTTNTGELFFGEGSRLTVL.

The chain combines TRBV27 with TRBJ2-7; the D is unclear. V was clipped by 1 base and J by 5 bases, with 18 bases between them. CDR1 and CDR2 (germline): MNHEY, SMNVEV (reference sequence). This CDR3 has 16 amino acids. DNA of the CDR3: TGTGCCAGCAGTTTATTTCTCGGTGCCCCTAAGAACGAGCAGTACTTC. Translating gives CASSLFLGAPKNEQYF.

DNA for the CDR3: TGTGCCAGCAGTTTAGTAGGAAAACTAGCGGGAGAGGAGCAGTTCTTC. Encoded protein: CASSLVGKLAGEEQFF. The chain links TRBV28 to TRBJ2-1, with 11 bases that match TRBD2. V lost 2 bases to trimming and J lost 10 bases; unmatched junction nucleotides: 10. Germline assignment: CDR1 MDHEN and CDR2 SYDVKM. This CDR3 is built from 16 residues.

This chain connects TRBV29-1 to TRBJ2-7, with 7 bases that match TRBD1. The CDR3 totals 11 residues. The V gene end was trimmed by 7 bases and the J gene end by 6 bases; junction bases not matched to a gene: 6. CDR1 and CDR2 from the germline V gene are SQVTM and ANQGSEA. The CDR3 DNA sequence: TGCAGCGCCATGACAGGGATCGAGCAGTACTTC. Translating it yields CSAMTGIEQYF.

This clonotype was found many times. This rearrangement joins TRBV28 to TRBJ2-2, with a tentative D call TRBD2 (6 bases). The CDR3 contains 14 residues. Germline V gene sequence: CDR1 MDHEN, CDR2 SYDVKM. Trimming pared 6 bases from V and 5 bases from J, leaving 13 bases between. Here the CDR3 reads CASSSTSLTGELFF. CDR3 nucleotides: TGTGCCAGCAGCTCGACTAGTTTGACCGGGGAGCTGTTTTTT.

This clonotype has only a few counts. The J gene is TRBJ2-1, the V gene TRBV28, with D perhaps matching TRBD1 (6 bases). The germline V gene has CDR1 MDHEN and CDR2 SYDVKM. This CDR3 has 13 amino acids. Trimming took 4 bases from V and 8 from J, leaving 12 bases between them. The CDR3 DNA reads TGTGCCAGCAGTTCACAGGGTATCTATGAGCAGTTCTTC. Protein sequence: CASSSQGIYEQFF.

This clonotype was recorded a few times. The genes are TRBV11-2 and TRBJ2-5; 12 bases are a match to TRBD2. J lost 4 bases, V lost 0 bases, and 9 bases had no gene match. Germline CDR1 and CDR2: SGHAT and FQNNGV. The CDR3 runs 18 residues. CDR3: CASSLDLAGGPWVETQYF. As DNA, the CDR3 is TGTGCCAGCAGCTTAGATCTAGCGGGAGGGCCGTGGGTAGAGACCCAGTACTTC.

The chain has TRBV9 and TRBJ2-7; D is perhaps TRBD1 or TRBD2 (5 bases each). The CDR3 contains 14 residues. V gave up 6 bases and J gave up 5 bases, with 18 bases separating them. Germline-derived CDR1 and CDR2 are SGDLS and YYNGEE. CDR3 residues: CASTETKRGDEQYF. The CDR3 DNA reads TGTGCCAGCACCGAGACTAAAAGGGGAGACGAGCAGTACTTC.

This clonotype was seen more than once but under ten times. The chain carries TRBV12-3 or TRBV12-4 and TRBJ2-6; D is possibly TRBD2 (6 bases). CDR3 length: 15 amino acids. Trimming shortened V by 6 bases and J by 1 base, and 10 bases separated the two germline ends. In DNA, the CDR3 is TGTGCCAGCAGGGGCGGAGGGTCTGGGGCCAACGTCCTGACTTTC. Its translation is CASRGGGSGANVLTF.

Written as DNA, the CDR3 is TGTGCCAGCAGTCCTTTATGGGGGCAGGGAACAGTTGAAGCTTTCTTT. Translating it yields CASSPLWGQGTVEAFF. The rearrangement joins TRBV27 to TRBJ1-1; possible D gene TRBD1, 6 bases. The CDR3 sequence is 16 residues long. V was trimmed by 5 bases and J by 7 bases, leaving 23 bases between them. The germline V gene encodes CDR1 MNHEY and CDR2 SMNVEV (reference sequence).

This rearrangement joins TRBV4-3 to TRBJ2-7, with D possibly TRBD1 on 6 matching bases. Germline V lookup: CDR1 LGHNA, CDR2 YSLEER. The length of the CDR3 is 16 residues. Trimming removed 0 bases from V and 5 bases from J, with 17 bases in between. The CDR3 sequence is CASSQDPFRGRHEQYF. In DNA form, the CDR3 reads TGCGCCAGCAGCCAAGATCCATTCAGGGGCCGCCACGAGCAGTACTTC.

This clonotype appeared once. The rearrangement joins TRBV6-1 to TRBJ2-5, with unresolved D. V was pared by 6 bases and J by 2 bases, with 25 bases between. The CDR3 is 18 amino acids. The germline CDR1 and CDR2 sequences are MNHNS and SASEGT. The CDR3: CASSRYIKQFPSQETQYF. For the CDR3, the DNA is TGTGCCAGCAGCCGGTACATAAAACAGTTTCCATCACAAGAGACCCAGTACTTC.

This sequence joins TRBV20-1 and TRBJ1-3, with unresolved D. This CDR3 contains 15 residues. Trimming removed 0 bases from V and 2 bases from J, with 11 bases in between. The germline V gene has CDR1 DFQATT and CDR2 SNEGSKA (reference sequence). DNA for the CDR3: TGCAGTGCTAGAGATCCGACGAAACCTGGAAACACCATATATTTT. It translates to CSARDPTKPGNTIYF.

V usage is TRBV4-3 and J usage is TRBJ2-3; D is perhaps TRBD1 (6 bases). The CDR3 loop spans 15 amino acids. Germline V gene data show CDR1 as LGHNA and CDR2 as YSLEER. V shed 2 bases and J shed 3 bases, with 12 bases lying between them. The CDR3 region is CASSQTGIGTDTQYF. The CDR3 bases are TGCGCCAGCAGCCAAACAGGGATAGGAACAGATACGCAGTATTTT.

This clonotype was picked up a small number of times. The V and J genes are TRBV11-2 and TRBJ2-1, with D possibly called TRBD1 or TRBD2 (5 bases each). Germline values: CDR1 SGHAT, CDR2 FQNNGV. The CDR3 has 15 residues. V lost 3 bases and J lost 8, with 17 bases in between. CDR3 residues: CASSFGGGRRDEQFF. CDR3 DNA: TGTGCCAGCAGCTTTGGTGGGGGAAGAAGGGATGAGCAGTTCTTC.

The chain is built from TRBV27 and TRBJ2-3, with TRBD1 identical over 7 bases. Germline lookup yields CDR1 MNHEY and CDR2 SMNVEV (reference sequence). The length of the CDR3 is 15 residues. V shed 8 bases and J 2 bases; nucleotides not matched to a gene: 10. The CDR3 DNA reads TGTGCCAGCCGCTCAGACAGGGAAATCACAGATACGCAGTATTTT. It encodes CASRSDREITDTQYF.

This clonotype showed up just a few times. The V gene is TRBV7-6, the J gene TRBJ2-7, with D unclear. Trimming shortened V by 4 bases and J by 1 base, and 8 bases separated the two germline ends. This CDR3 is 13 amino acids long. Germline V gene lookup returns CDR1 SGHVS and CDR2 FNYEAQ. CDR3 in amino acids: CASSSKRSYEQYF. The CDR3 DNA reads as TGTGCCAGCAGCTCTAAGCGTTCCTACGAGCAGTACTTC.

This clonotype was recorded many times. The V gene is TRBV24-1, the J gene TRBJ2-1, with TRBD2 as a possible D gene (6 bases). The CDR3 runs to 16 residues. CDR1 KGHDR and CDR2 SFDVKD come from the germline V gene. V shed 9 bases and J shed 0 bases, with 17 bases lying between them. CDR3 protein: CATWDDGSSSYNEQFF. The CDR3 DNA reads as TGTGCCACCTGGGACGACGGGAGTAGCTCCTACAATGAGCAGTTCTTC.

The chain carries TRBV12-3 or TRBV12-4 and TRBJ1-1, with D perhaps TRBD1 (6 bases). V lost 7 bases to trimming and J lost 0 bases, with 9 bases between them. CDR3 length: 13 amino acids. The CDR3 DNA reads TGTGCCAGCAAAACAGGGTTGAACACTGAAGCTTTCTTT. Translation gives CASKTGLNTEAFF.

This clonotype was seen more than once but under ten times. The chain has TRBV9 and TRBJ2-2, with D hard to call. Germline V lookup: CDR1 SGDLS, CDR2 YYNGEE. CDR3 length: 15 residues. V lost 0 bases to trimming and J lost 5 bases, with 11 bases between them. Written as DNA, the CDR3 is TGTGCCAGCAGCGTAGAGTTCAGATTAACCGGGGAGCTGTTTTTT. This encodes CASSVEFRLTGELFF.

A few counts support this clonotype. The J gene is TRBJ2-7, the V gene TRBV27; no definite D call. Germline values: CDR1 MNHEY, CDR2 SMNVEV (reference sequence). V lost 3 bases to trimming and J lost 2 bases, with 11 bases between them. The CDR3 consists of 14 residues. The CDR3 is CASSFGRSTYEQYF. The CDR3 region has the DNA TGTGCCAGCAGTTTTGGACGGTCTACCTACGAGCAGTACTTC.